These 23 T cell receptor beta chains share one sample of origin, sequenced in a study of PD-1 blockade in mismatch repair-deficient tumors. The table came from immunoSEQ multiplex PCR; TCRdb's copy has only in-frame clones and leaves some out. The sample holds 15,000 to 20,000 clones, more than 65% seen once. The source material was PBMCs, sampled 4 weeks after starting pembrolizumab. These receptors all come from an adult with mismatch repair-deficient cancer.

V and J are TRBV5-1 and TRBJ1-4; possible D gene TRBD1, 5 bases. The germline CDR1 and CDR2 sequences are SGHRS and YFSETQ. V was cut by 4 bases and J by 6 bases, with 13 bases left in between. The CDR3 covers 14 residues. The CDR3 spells CASSAGRTHEKLFF. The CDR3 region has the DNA TGCGCCAGCAGCGCAGGGAGGACTCATGAAAAACTGTTTTTT. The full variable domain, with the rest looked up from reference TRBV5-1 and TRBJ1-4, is KAGVTQTPRYLIKTRGQQVTLSCSPISGHRSVSWYQQTPGQGLQFLFEYFSETQRNKGNFPGRFSGRQFSNSRSEMNVSTLELGDSALYLCASSAGRTHEKLFFGSGTQLSVL.

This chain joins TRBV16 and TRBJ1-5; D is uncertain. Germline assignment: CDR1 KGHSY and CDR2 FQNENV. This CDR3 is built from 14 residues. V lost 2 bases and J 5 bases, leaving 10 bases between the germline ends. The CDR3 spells CASSQGQRHQPQHF. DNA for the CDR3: TGTGCCAGCAGCCAAGGGCAGCGGCATCAGCCCCAGCATTTT.

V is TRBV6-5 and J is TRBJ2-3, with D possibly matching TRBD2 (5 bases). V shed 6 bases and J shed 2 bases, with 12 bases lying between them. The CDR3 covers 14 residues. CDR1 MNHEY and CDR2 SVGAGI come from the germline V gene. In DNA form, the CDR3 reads TGTGCCAGCAGCCCCGGACTCCCCACAGATACGCAGTATTTT. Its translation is CASSPGLPTDTQYF.

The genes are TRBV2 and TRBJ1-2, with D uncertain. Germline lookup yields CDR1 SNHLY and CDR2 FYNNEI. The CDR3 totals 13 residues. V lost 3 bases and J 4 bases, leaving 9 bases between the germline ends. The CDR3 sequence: CASSDAAGYGYTF. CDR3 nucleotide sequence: TGTGCCAGCAGTGACGCGGCGGGCTATGGCTACACCTTC.

The CDR3 nucleotides read TGTGCCAGCAGTGAAGCGCGAAGGGGGCAAGCTTTCTTT. Its protein product is CASSEARRGQAFF. The chain combines TRBV6-1 with TRBJ1-1; 7 nucleotides align to TRBD1. Germline CDR1 reads MNHNS; CDR2 reads SASEGT. V was clipped by 0 bases and J by 9 bases; unmatched bases: 4. The CDR3 is made up of 13 amino acids.

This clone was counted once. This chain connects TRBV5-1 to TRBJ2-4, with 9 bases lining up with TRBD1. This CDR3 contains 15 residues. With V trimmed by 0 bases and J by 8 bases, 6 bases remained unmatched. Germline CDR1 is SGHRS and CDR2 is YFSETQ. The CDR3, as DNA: TGCGCCAGCAGCTTGGGCTGGGACAGGGTTGACATTCAGTACTTC. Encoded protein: CASSLGWDRVDIQYF.

CDR3 nucleotide sequence: TGTGCCAGCAGTGAACTAGCGGCCCAAGAGACCCAGTACTTC. This gives the protein CASSELAAQETQYF. The V call is TRBV2, the J call TRBJ2-5; TRBD2 matches at 7 bases. V lost 2 bases and J lost 1; bases outside the gene matches: 1. CDR3 length equals 14 residues. CDR1 and CDR2 from the germline V gene are SNHLY and FYNNEI.

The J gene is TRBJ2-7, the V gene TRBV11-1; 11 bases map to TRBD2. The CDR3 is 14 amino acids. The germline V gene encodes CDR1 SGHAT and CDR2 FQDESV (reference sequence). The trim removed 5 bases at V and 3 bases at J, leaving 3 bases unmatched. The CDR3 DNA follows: TGTGCCAGCAGCGCCGGACTAGCGGGCTACGAGCAGTACTTC. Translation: CASSAGLAGYEQYF. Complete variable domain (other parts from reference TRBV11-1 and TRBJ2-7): EAEVAQSPRYKITEKSQAVAFWCDPISGHATLYWYRQILGQGPELLVQFQDESVVDDSQLPKDRFSAERLKGVDSTLKIQPAELGDSAMYLCASSAGLAGYEQYFGPGTRLTVT.

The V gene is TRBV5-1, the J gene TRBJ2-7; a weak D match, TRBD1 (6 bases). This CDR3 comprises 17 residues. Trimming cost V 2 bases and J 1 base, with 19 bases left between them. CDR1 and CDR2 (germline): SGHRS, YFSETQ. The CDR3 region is CASSFQGTTSNSYEQYF. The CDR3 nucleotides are TGCGCCAGCAGCTTCCAGGGGACCACGTCGAATTCCTACGAGCAGTACTTC. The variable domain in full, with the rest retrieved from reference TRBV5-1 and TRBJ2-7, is KAGVTQTPRYLIKTRGQQVTLSCSPISGHRSVSWYQQTPGQGLQFLFEYFSETQRNKGNFPGRFSGRQFSNSRSEMNVSTLELGDSALYLCASSFQGTTSNSYEQYFGPGTRLTVT.

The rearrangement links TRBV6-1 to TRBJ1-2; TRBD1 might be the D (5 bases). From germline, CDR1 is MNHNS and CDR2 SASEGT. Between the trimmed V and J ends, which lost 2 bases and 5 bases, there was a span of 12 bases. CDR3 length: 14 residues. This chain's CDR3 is CASSESLQGYGYTF. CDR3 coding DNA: TGTGCCAGCAGTGAATCGCTTCAGGGTTATGGCTACACCTTC.

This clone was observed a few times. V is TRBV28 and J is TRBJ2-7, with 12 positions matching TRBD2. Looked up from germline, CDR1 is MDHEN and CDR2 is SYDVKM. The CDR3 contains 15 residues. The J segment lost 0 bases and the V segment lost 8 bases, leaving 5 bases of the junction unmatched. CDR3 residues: CASAPGLAGSYEQYF. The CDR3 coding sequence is TGTGCCAGCGCTCCGGGACTAGCGGGCTCCTACGAGCAGTACTTC.

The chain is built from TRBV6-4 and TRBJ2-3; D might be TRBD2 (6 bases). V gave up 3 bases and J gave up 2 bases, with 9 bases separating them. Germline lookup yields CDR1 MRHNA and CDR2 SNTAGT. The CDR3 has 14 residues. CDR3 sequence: CASSEGRDTDTQYF. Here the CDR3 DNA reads TGTGCCAGCAGTGAGGGGCGGGACACAGATACGCAGTATTTT.

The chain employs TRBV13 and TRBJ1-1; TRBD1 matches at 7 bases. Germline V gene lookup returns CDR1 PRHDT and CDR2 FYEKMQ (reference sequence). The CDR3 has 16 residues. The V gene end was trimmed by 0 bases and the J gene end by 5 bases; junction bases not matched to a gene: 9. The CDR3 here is CASSLGLGQGGTEAFF. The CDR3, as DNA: TGTGCCAGCAGCTTAGGCCTAGGGCAGGGGGGAACTGAAGCTTTCTTT.

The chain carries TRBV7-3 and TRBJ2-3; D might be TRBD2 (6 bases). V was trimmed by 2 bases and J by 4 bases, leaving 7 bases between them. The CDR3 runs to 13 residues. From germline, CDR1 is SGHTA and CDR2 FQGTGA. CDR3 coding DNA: TGTGCCAGCAGCTTATGGGACTCAGATACGCAGTATTTT. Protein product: CASSLWDSDTQYF.

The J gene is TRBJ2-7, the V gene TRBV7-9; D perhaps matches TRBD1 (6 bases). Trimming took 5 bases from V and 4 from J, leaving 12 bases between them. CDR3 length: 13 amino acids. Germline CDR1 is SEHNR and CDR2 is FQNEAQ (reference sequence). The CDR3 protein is CASSRYTGYEQYF. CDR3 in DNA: TGTGCCAGCAGCCGCTACACAGGGTACGAGCAGTACTTC.

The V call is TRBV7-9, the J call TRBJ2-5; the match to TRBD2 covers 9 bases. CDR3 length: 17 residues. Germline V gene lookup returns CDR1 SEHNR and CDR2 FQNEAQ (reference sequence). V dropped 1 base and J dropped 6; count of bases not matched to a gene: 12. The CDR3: CASSLEFSREGRKTQYF. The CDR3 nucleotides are TGTGCCAGCAGCTTAGAGTTCTCGCGGGAGGGCCGGAAGACCCAGTACTTC.

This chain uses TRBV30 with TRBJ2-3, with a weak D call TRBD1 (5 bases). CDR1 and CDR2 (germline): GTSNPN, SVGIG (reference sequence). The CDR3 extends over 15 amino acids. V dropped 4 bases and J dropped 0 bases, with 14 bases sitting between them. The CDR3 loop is CAWMAPTGSTDTQYF. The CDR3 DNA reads TGTGCCTGGATGGCCCCCACAGGTAGCACAGATACGCAGTATTTT.

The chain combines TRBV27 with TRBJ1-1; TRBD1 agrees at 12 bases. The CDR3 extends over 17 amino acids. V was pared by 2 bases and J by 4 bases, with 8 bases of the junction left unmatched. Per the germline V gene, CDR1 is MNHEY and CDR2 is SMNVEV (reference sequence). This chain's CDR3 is CASSLGTGGIYGTEAFF. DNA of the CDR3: TGTGCCAGCAGTTTAGGGACAGGGGGCATTTATGGCACTGAAGCTTTCTTT.

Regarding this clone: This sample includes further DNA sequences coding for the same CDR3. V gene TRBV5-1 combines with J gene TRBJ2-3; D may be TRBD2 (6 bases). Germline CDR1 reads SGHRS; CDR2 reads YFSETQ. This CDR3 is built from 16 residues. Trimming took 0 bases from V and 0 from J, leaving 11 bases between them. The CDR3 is CASSLGLAESTDTQYF. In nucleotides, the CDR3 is TGCGCCAGCAGCTTGGGATTAGCGGAAAGCACAGATACGCAGTATTTT.

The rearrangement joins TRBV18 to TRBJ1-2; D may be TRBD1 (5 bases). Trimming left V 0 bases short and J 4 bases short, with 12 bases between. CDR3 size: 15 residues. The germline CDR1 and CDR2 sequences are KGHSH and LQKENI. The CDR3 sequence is CASSPPSIQGYGYTF. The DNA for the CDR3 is TGTGCCAGCTCACCACCATCAATTCAGGGCTATGGCTACACCTTC. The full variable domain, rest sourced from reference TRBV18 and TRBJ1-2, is NAGVMQNPRHLVRRRGQEARLRCSPMKGHSHVYWYRQLPEEGLKFMVYLQKENIIDESGMPKERFSAEFPKEGPSILRIQQVVRGDSAAYFCASSPPSIQGYGYTFGSGTRLTVV.

CDR3 amino acids: CASSEGVSNQPQHF. DNA of the CDR3: TGTGCCAGCAGCGAGGGGGTTAGCAATCAGCCCCAGCATTTT. V and J are TRBV9 and TRBJ1-5; TRBD1 is a possible D gene (6 bases). This CDR3 is 14 amino acids long. Between the trimmed V and J ends, which lost 3 bases and 0 bases, there was a span of 7 bases. Germline V CDR1 and CDR2: SGDLS, YYNGEE.

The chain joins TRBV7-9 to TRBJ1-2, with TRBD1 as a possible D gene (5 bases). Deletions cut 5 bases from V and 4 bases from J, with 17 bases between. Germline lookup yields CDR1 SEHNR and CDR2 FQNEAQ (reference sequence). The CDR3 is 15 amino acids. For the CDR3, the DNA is TGTGCCAGCAGCCCTGATGAAGGGGTGGCCTATGGCTACACCTTC. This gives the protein CASSPDEGVAYGYTF.

Here the CDR3 DNA reads TGTGCCAGCAGCTCCCCAGGGGAAGTGACCCAGTACTTC. It translates to CASSSPGEVTQYF. V is TRBV7-9 and J is TRBJ2-5; a weak D match, TRBD1 (6 bases). V gave up 4 bases and J gave up 7 bases, with 13 bases separating them. The CDR3 has 13 amino acids. CDR1 is SEHNR, CDR2 FQNEAQ, per germline (reference sequence).